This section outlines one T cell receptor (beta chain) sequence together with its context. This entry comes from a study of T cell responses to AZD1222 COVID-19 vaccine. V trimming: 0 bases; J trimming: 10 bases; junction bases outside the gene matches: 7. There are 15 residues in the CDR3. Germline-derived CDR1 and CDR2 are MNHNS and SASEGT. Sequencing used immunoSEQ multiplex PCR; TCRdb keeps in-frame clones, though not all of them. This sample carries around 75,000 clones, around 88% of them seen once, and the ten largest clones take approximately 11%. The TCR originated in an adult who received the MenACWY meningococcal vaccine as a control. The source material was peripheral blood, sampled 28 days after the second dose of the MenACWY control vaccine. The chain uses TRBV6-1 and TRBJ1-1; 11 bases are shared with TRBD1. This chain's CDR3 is CASSEAGTGGMGAFF. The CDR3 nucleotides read TGTGCCAGCAGTGAAGCCGGGACAGGGGGTATGGGAGCTTTCTTT.